This TCR beta chain was documented in a study of cytomegalovirus exposure and HLA in healthy donors. Points from the study as a whole: By HLA locus, TCR association rates varied in a later analysis, with DRB1 showing the most and HLA-C the fewest.

CDR1 is SGHAT, CDR2 FQNNGV, per germline. Trimming removed 6 bases from V and 2 bases from J; junction bases left unmatched: 2. The CDR3 covers 15 residues. The primer mix had 60 Vbeta and 13 Jbeta primers. The protocol was immunoSEQ multiplex PCR, while the TCRdb copy is restricted to in-frame clones and leaves out a portion. The table has 200,000 to 250,000 clones, 65% to 85% seen once. Notes on this clone: Its antigen is currently unknown.

Sequencing input: PBMCs. The sequence was obtained from a boy between 2 and 10 years old in good health and CMV-seronegative. The rearrangement links TRBV11-2 to TRBJ2-1, with 12 bases lining up with TRBD1. CDR3 sequence: CASRGTGGPYNEQFF. The CDR3 DNA follows: TGTGCCAGCAGAGGGACAGGGGGCCCCTACAATGAGCAGTTCTTC. The variable domain in full, completed from reference TRBV11-2 and TRBJ2-1, reads EAGVAQSPRYKIIEKRQSVAFWCNPISGHATLYWYQQILGQGPKLLIQFQNNGVVDDSQLPKDRFSAERLKGVDSTLKIQPAKLEDSAVYLCASRGTGGPYNEQFFGPGTRLTVL.